Shown below are 27 T cell receptor beta chains from a single sample sequenced in a study of CD8 T cells in Susac syndrome. Roughly 0.45 to 1 ug RNA was reverse transcribed with random hexamers. Using its own MiXCR run on the immunoSEQ multiplex PCR reads, TCRdb lists one record per CDR3 protein. The repertoire includes about 290,000 distinct CDR3 sequences, around 91% of them detected once, and under 0.2% sits in the top ten. The sequenced sample was CD8+ T cells from PBMCs. The receptors originated from a human donor with multiple sclerosis.

This chain links TRBV10-3 with TRBJ2-1; D may be TRBD1 (5 bases). The germline V gene encodes CDR1 ENHRY and CDR2 SYGVKD. V gave up 4 bases and J gave up 5 bases, with 12 bases separating them. The length of the CDR3 is 14 residues. The CDR3 DNA is TGTGCCATCAGTGGAATAGACAGCAACAATGAGCAGTTCTTC. Amino acids: CAISGIDSNNEQFF.

This clonotype appeared a single time. The germline gene is not matched at one end of the junction; a read error may be the cause. The chain is built from TRBV15 and TRBJ2-5, with TRBD2 matching 7 bases. This CDR3 spans 13 amino acids. Germline CDR1 reads LNHNV; CDR2 reads YYDKDF (reference sequence). The DNA of the CDR3 is TGTGCCACCCTGGCCGGTTGGGGGGGGATCCAGTGCTTC. As protein: CATLAGWGGIQCF.

The V gene is TRBV20-1, the J gene TRBJ2-7; D assignment may be TRBD1 or TRBD2 (5 bases each). CDR1 and CDR2 from the germline V gene are DFQATT and SNEGSKA (reference sequence). V lost 6 bases to trimming and J lost 0 bases, with 12 bases between them. The CDR3 consists of 13 residues. CDR3 nucleotides: TGCAGTGCACCTTGGGGGTTCTCCTACGAGCAGTACTTC. Encoded protein: CSAPWGFSYEQYF.

The chain joins TRBV5-1 to TRBJ1-1, with no clear D. V dropped 4 bases and J dropped 10 bases, with 17 bases sitting between them. The germline CDR1 and CDR2 sequences are SGHRS and YFSETQ. The CDR3 covers 13 residues. The CDR3 loop reads CASSTSSRLRAFF. CDR3 DNA: TGCGCCAGCAGCACCTCCAGCCGGTTACGAGCTTTCTTT.

The chain carries TRBV6-1 and TRBJ2-7; 10 positions agree with TRBD1. Germline lookup yields CDR1 MNHNS and CDR2 SASEGT. This CDR3 has 16 amino acids. Unmatched junction bases numbered 6, after V lost 3 bases and J lost 1 base. CDR3 in DNA: TGTGCCAGCAGTGACGACAGGGGGCACAGGTCCTACGAGCAGTACTTC. Translation gives CASSDDRGHRSYEQYF.

The rearrangement joins TRBV30 to TRBJ2-7, with a tentative D call TRBD2 (5 bases). The length of the CDR3 is 15 residues. Trimming cost V 0 bases and J 2 bases, with 14 bases left between them. Looked up from germline, CDR1 is GTSNPN and CDR2 is SVGIG (reference sequence). The CDR3 DNA reads TGTGCCTGGAGTGTCTTAAACTACGGGGCCTACGAGCAGTACTTC. It codes for CAWSVLNYGAYEQYF.

The rearrangement joins TRBV20-1 to TRBJ2-7, with D unresolved. V gave up 0 bases and J gave up 3 bases, with 6 bases separating them. CDR1 is DFQATT and CDR2 is SNEGSKA in the germline V gene (reference sequence). The CDR3 has 12 amino acids. The CDR3 DNA sequence: TGCAGTGCTAGAGATAAAGACTACGAGCAGTACTTC. It specifies CSARDKDYEQYF.

The chain joins TRBV4-2 to TRBJ2-3; D perhaps matches TRBD2 (6 bases). Germline V CDR1 and CDR2: LGHNA, YNFKEQ. V lost 2 bases and J 0 bases, leaving 15 bases between the germline ends. The CDR3 is 17 amino acids. The CDR3 DNA sequence: TGTGCCAGCAGCCAAAACCCCCCCGGGAGAAGCACAGATACGCAGTATTTT. Translated: CASSQNPPGRSTDTQYF.

The chain is built from TRBV6-2 or TRBV6-3 and TRBJ1-3; 7 bases line up with TRBD1. From germline, CDR1 is MNHEY and CDR2 SVGEGT. This CDR3 has 13 amino acids. Trimming took 4 bases from V and 5 from J; bases not matched to a gene: 2. In nucleotides, the CDR3 is TGTGCCAGCAGTTGGGACAGCAGAAACACCATATATTTT. Its protein is CASSWDSRNTIYF.

V gene TRBV5-4 combines with J gene TRBJ1-5; D is perhaps TRBD1 (5 bases). The CDR3 is made up of 13 amino acids. With 1 base removed from V and 7 bases from J, the gap between germline ends came to 9 bases. Germline V gene sequence: CDR1 SGHNT, CDR2 YYREEE (reference sequence). This CDR3 reads CASSLRQGQPQHF. CDR3 bases: TGTGCCAGCAGCTTGAGGCAGGGCCAGCCCCAGCATTTT.

The chain joins TRBV14 to TRBJ2-3, with 9 bases matching TRBD1. Losses at the gene ends were 4 bases for V and 6 bases for J; bases not matched to a gene: 8. The germline CDR1 and CDR2 sequences are SGHDN and FVKESK. CDR3 length: 15 amino acids. The CDR3 DNA reads as TGTGCCAGCAGCCTGGGACAGGGAATGAGCGATACGCAGTATTTT. Amino acid sequence: CASSLGQGMSDTQYF. Supplemented by reference TRBV14 and TRBJ2-3, the full variable domain reads EAGVTQFPSHSVIEKGQTVTLRCDPISGHDNLYWYRRVMGKEIKFLLHFVKESKQDESGMPNNRFLAERTGGTYSTLKVQPAELEDSGVYFCASSLGQGMSDTQYFGPGTRLTVL.

The chain joins TRBV4-3 to TRBJ2-5; 8 bases map to TRBD2. The germline gives CDR1 LGHNA, CDR2 YSLEER. This CDR3 has 16 residues. V shed 4 bases, J shed 3 bases, and the junction held 10 bases outside the gene matches. CDR3 amino acids: CASSPRIAGQEETQYF. CDR3 in DNA: TGCGCCAGCAGCCCGCGGATAGCGGGGCAAGAAGAGACCCAGTACTTC.

The rearrangement joins TRBV9 to TRBJ1-2, with TRBD1 matching 10 bases. V lost 3 bases, J lost 2 bases, and 4 bases stayed unmatched. The CDR3 is 15 amino acids. CDR1 and CDR2 (germline): SGDLS, YYNGEE. CDR3 nucleotides: TGTGCCAGCAGCGCGATGGGACAGGGGAACTATGGCTACACCTTC. This translates into CASSAMGQGNYGYTF.

The chain recombines TRBV19 with TRBJ1-6; D is undetermined. This CDR3 contains 14 residues. From germline, CDR1 is LNHDA and CDR2 SQIVND (reference sequence). V lost 7 bases and J 7 bases, leaving 14 bases between the germline ends. The CDR3 reads CASKEGPENSPLHF. CDR3 DNA sequence: TGTGCCAGTAAAGAGGGCCCCGAGAATTCACCCCTCCACTTT.

The V gene is TRBV4-3, the J gene TRBJ2-5, with 7 bases that match TRBD2. The CDR3 has 18 residues. Germline CDR1 LGHNA, CDR2 YSLEER. J lost 2 bases, V lost 0 bases, and 12 bases had no gene match. The CDR3 sequence: CASSQDVGGLFPQETQYF. The CDR3 region has the DNA TGCGCCAGCAGCCAAGATGTGGGAGGGCTTTTCCCACAAGAGACCCAGTACTTC.

The chain joins TRBV25-1 to TRBJ2-1; D perhaps matches TRBD2 (5 bases). Germline loops: CDR1 MGHDK, CDR2 SYGVNS. The V end lost 5 bases, the J end lost 5 bases, and 10 bases lay between the germline ends. This CDR3 is 13 amino acids long. In nucleotides, the CDR3 is TGTGCCAGCAGTCCCCCAGCGGACAATGAGCAGTTCTTC. Its translation: CASSPPADNEQFF.

This chain connects TRBV27 to TRBJ1-5; 9 nucleotides agree with TRBD1. V lost 4 bases, J lost 7 bases, and 5 bases stayed unmatched. CDR1 and CDR2 (germline): MNHEY, SMNVEV (reference sequence). This CDR3 comprises 14 residues. The CDR3 loop is CASSYDRGGQPQHF. The CDR3 coding sequence is TGTGCCAGCAGTTATGACAGGGGGGGGCAGCCCCAGCATTTT.

V gene TRBV6-1 combines with J gene TRBJ1-5, with D maybe TRBD1 (6 bases). The germline gives CDR1 MNHNS, CDR2 SASEGT. Trimming shortened V by 1 base and J by 9 bases, and 16 bases separated the two germline ends. The CDR3 totals 15 residues. CDR3 region: CASSEVVTGARPQHF. The DNA of the CDR3 is TGTGCCAGCAGTGAAGTGGTGACAGGAGCACGGCCCCAGCATTTT.

The chain links TRBV4-3 to TRBJ2-5; 7 bases are shared with TRBD1. The CDR3 is made up of 16 amino acids. J was trimmed by 1 base and V by 1 base; bases with no gene match: 6. CDR1 and CDR2 from the germline V gene are LGHNA and YSLEER. CDR3 sequence (DNA): TGCGCCAGCAGCCAAGGATGGGCAGGGGGCCAAGAGACCCAGTACTTC. It specifies CASSQGWAGGQETQYF.

This chain links TRBV29-1 with TRBJ1-2; D is undetermined. The CDR3 is 14 amino acids. The V gene's germline CDR1 is SQVTM and CDR2 ANQGSEA. The ends were cut back, 7 bases at V and 0 bases at J, with 15 bases in the middle. The CDR3 coding sequence is TGCAGCGCCGTCTGGGTCCAAGCTAACTATGGCTACACCTTC. This gives the protein CSAVWVQANYGYTF.

The rearrangement uses TRBV9 and TRBJ2-7, with 7 bases fitting TRBD2. The CDR3 consists of 15 residues. The germline V gene has CDR1 SGDLS and CDR2 YYNGEE. Unmatched junction bases numbered 7, after V lost 2 bases and J lost 2 bases. CDR3 bases: TGTGCCAGCAGCGTGACGGGAGGCCTTACCTACGAGCAGTACTTC. Residues: CASSVTGGLTYEQYF. The whole variable domain, filled in from reference TRBV9 and TRBJ2-7, reads DSGVTQTPKHLITATGQRVTLRCSPRSGDLSVYWYQQSLDQGLQFLIQYYNGEERAKGNILERFSAQQFPDLHSELNLSSLELGDSALYFCASSVTGGLTYEQYFGPGTRLTVT.

V usage is TRBV7-9 and J usage is TRBJ2-7; tentative D call: TRBD1 (6 bases). The germline V gene encodes CDR1 SEHNR and CDR2 FQNEAQ (reference sequence). This CDR3 region has 14 residues. Deletions cut 4 bases from V and 4 bases from J, with 14 bases between. The CDR3 region is CASSSRDITYEQYF. Written as DNA, the CDR3 is TGTGCCAGCAGCTCCCGGGACATTACGTACGAGCAGTACTTC.

V gene TRBV7-8 combines with J gene TRBJ2-7; tentative D call: TRBD1 (5 bases). V gave up 1 base and J gave up 2 bases, with 12 bases separating them. The CDR3 consists of 15 residues. Germline values: CDR1 SGHVS, CDR2 FQNEAQ. In DNA, the CDR3 is TGTGCCAGCAGCTTAGAGGGGATGGGGACCTACGAGCAGTACTTC. Translated, it gives CASSLEGMGTYEQYF.

The chain has TRBV20-1 and TRBJ2-7; perhaps D is TRBD1 or TRBD2 (5 bases each). The CDR3 totals 12 residues. Germline V gene data show CDR1 as DFQATT and CDR2 as SNEGSKA (reference sequence). Trimming shortened V by 7 bases and J by 4 bases, and 14 bases separated the two germline ends. CDR3 sequence reads: CSVEGEGYEQYF. The CDR3 DNA follows: TGCAGTGTTGAGGGAGAGGGGTACGAGCAGTACTTC.

The chain is built from TRBV5-1 and TRBJ1-1; 7 bases match TRBD1. V lost 0 bases, J lost 8 bases, and 4 bases stayed unmatched. Germline loops: CDR1 SGHRS, CDR2 YFSETQ. This CDR3 has 13 amino acids. CDR3 sequence reads: CASSLERQGEAFF. The CDR3 DNA reads TGCGCCAGCAGCTTGGAAAGACAGGGCGAAGCTTTCTTT.

The V gene is TRBV14, the J gene TRBJ2-1, with D unclear. There are 17 residues in the CDR3. The ends were cut back, 0 bases at V and 5 bases at J, with 17 bases in the middle. Germline CDR1 is SGHDN and CDR2 is FVKESK. CDR3 residues: CASSQDLGTLTDNEQFF. In DNA form, the CDR3 reads TGTGCCAGCAGCCAAGATCTTGGCACACTCACTGACAATGAGCAGTTCTTC.

The genes are TRBV27 and TRBJ2-5; 15 nucleotides line up with TRBD2. Germline V gives CDR1 MNHEY, CDR2 SMNVEV (reference sequence). The CDR3 runs 15 residues. Trimming took 6 bases from V and 5 from J; bases not matched to a gene: 4. CDR3 in DNA: TGTGCCAGCAGGTTCGGGACTAGCGGGAGGGAGACCCAGTACTTC. Translation gives CASRFGTSGRETQYF.